This T cell receptor beta chain was observed in a study of CD8 T cells in ankylosing spondylitis (dated 2017 in TCRdb). Background for the entire study: To find TCR variants linked to disease, the study profiled T cell receptor beta repertoires in ankylosing spondylitis patients and healthy donors. The full study cohort was made up of approximately 24 ankylosing spondylitis patients and around 100 healthy donors. Peripheral blood was sampled, and synovial fluid was additionally collected from ankylosing spondylitis patients. Paper-wide results and their limitations: A TCR beta motif made up of several highly homologous amino acid variants appeared to be characteristic of blood from ankylosing spondylitis patients. Significant enrichment of the disease-linked clones was reported in matched synovial fluid samples from ankylosing spondylitis patients. A CD8+ phenotype was shown by the disease-linked clones, which were found at relatively low frequencies in peripheral blood. Some motif variants had previously been reported in the synovial fluid and blood of reactive arthritis patients, which suggests shared mechanisms of disease initiation.

This clonotype appeared many times. Its antigen is not yet known. No base-level quality is on record; no much larger clone is a single base apart. Sequencing instrument: Illumina HiSeq 2500. TCR beta libraries were prepared by quantitative 5'-RACE with molecular barcodes. As for the original processing: Disease-linked TCR variants were identified with a new computational method built on a probabilistic model of VDJ rearrangement. TCRdb's own reprocessing of the public reads used fastp at Q25 and MiXCR and kept productive beta chains. Duplicate CDR3 protein sequences are folded into a single record with the most common DNA and genes. The V and J calls, along with clone size, are taken from TCRdb and not from the paper's own processing. Here the sample has more than 150,000 distinct CDR3 sequences; roughly 20% occur a single time. Of the sample, 4.3% is held by the ten largest clones. A distance of 10 bases separates the germline ends of V and J, which lose 1 base and 3 bases respectively. According to the germline V gene, CDR1 reads SGHVS and CDR2 reads FQNEAQ. Including cysteine and phenylalanine, the CDR3 has 15 amino acids. Just the 45-base CDR3 DNA is kept, in frame starting at base 1.

The chain links TRBV7-8 with TRBJ2-1, with an unclear D gene assignment. Material: blood, either unsorted or a sorted T cell fraction (not recorded which). The TCR originated in a male donor between 5 and 35 years old with ankylosing spondylitis or in good health (not recorded which). Donor details come from another sample of the same person, matched by shared clones. The bases are TGTGCCAGCAGCTTAGAAAGGCCCCTCTACAATGAGCAGTTCTTC. Protein translation: CASSLERPLYNEQFF.